This TCR beta chain was sequenced for a study of T cell responses to AZD1222 COVID-19 vaccine. V lost 7 bases, J lost 5 bases, and 13 bases lay in between. Germline assignment: CDR1 SGDLS and CDR2 YYNGEE. This CDR3 has 12 residues. Assay: immunoSEQ multiplex PCR; the TCRdb copy retains only in-frame clones and omits some. Of 95,000 to 150,000 clones detected, more than 85% appear once; the ten largest clones hold 5%. As regards this clone: Its antigen is not known.

Study observations and caveats: In the spike-specific TCR repertoire, nearly half reportedly target unmutated variant regions.

Sequencing was performed on peripheral blood, taken 28 days after the second AZD1222 dose. The sequence was obtained from an adult who received the AZD1222 COVID-19 vaccine. V and J are TRBV9 and TRBJ2-7; D ambiguous. The CDR3 coding sequence is TGTGCCAGCGGCCTTGGTGGGGACGAGCAGTACTTC. Translating gives CASGLGGDEQYF.